This T cell receptor (beta chain) appears in the sequencing data of a study of shared T cell receptors in the human thymus. The CDR3 has 15 residues. Germline V gene lookup returns CDR1 SEHNR and CDR2 FQNEAQ (reference sequence). J gave up 5 bases and V 1 base, and 0 bases lay outside the gene matches. Profiled with immunoSEQ multiplex PCR; TCRdb holds only in-frame clones, not every one. The data show roughly 550,000 clones, with around three quarters seen just once and about 0.012% held by the top ten. On this clone itself: Within the sample, other DNA sequences also encode this same CDR3.

This sample was also put to use in a study of human thymus T cells. That work states: The sample donors, healthy Finnish infants, were having corrective surgery for congenital heart defects. Corrective heart surgery yielded the resections from which the thymus tissue came. Highly overlapping thymic repertoires among unrelated individuals were reported in related research.

The chain joins TRBV7-9 to TRBJ2-1; TRBD2 matches at 12 bases. This clonotype was sampled from a boy younger than two with a congenital heart defect. The sequenced material came from thymocytes. CDR3 sequence: CASSLGLAGDNEQFF. CDR3 in DNA: TGTGCCAGCAGCTTAGGACTAGCGGGAGACAATGAGCAGTTCTTC.